This passage covers 30 T cell receptor beta chains from one sample sequenced in a study of blood T cells in healthy people across ages. A second PCR, run for about 6 to 11 cycles, used a sample-barcoded 5' primer plus a J-beta primer mix. TCRdb re-called the 5' RACE reads with MiXCR, one entry per CDR3 protein. Of some 790,000 distinct CDR3 sequences listed, under 35% are singletons. What was sequenced was blood. These receptors were obtained from a woman older than 75 in good health.

This clonotype was counted ten times or more. One end of the junction is discordant with germline, which a read error may explain. The chain combines TRBV18 with TRBJ2-3; 8 nucleotides match TRBD2. Germline V gives CDR1 KGHSH, CDR2 LQKENI. The CDR3 spans 14 residues. CDR3 loop: CASSLTSGTDTQYF. In nucleotides, the CDR3 is TGCGCCAGCAGCTTGACTAGCGGCACAGATACGCAGTATTTT.

This clonotype was picked up many times. Given a much more abundant clone one base away, this may be a read error. The genes are TRBV14 and TRBJ2-7; tentatively, D is TRBD1 (6 bases). V was trimmed by 3 bases and J by 9 bases, leaving 21 bases between them. The CDR3 runs 15 residues. The V gene's germline CDR1 is SGHDN and CDR2 FVKESK. The CDR3 DNA is TGTGCCAGCAGCCAGGGGGCTTTACATCGTATGTGGCAGTACTTC. This codes for CASSQGALHRMWQYF.

This chain links TRBV12-3 or TRBV12-4 with TRBJ1-2; 9 bases fit TRBD1. The CDR3 is 12 amino acids. J lost 12 bases, V lost 8 bases, and 10 bases had no gene match. CDR3 amino acids: CASGGQGYGHTF. CDR3 DNA: TGTGCCAGCGGGGGACAGGGCTATGGTCACACCTTC.

The J gene is TRBJ1-4, the V gene TRBV7-9; D is unclear. The germline V and J ends were trimmed by 5 bases and 0 bases, with 10 bases remaining between them. The germline V gene has CDR1 SEHNR and CDR2 FQNEAQ (reference sequence). The CDR3 has 15 amino acids. Here the CDR3 reads CASSPTIATNEKLFF. The CDR3 bases are TGTGCCAGCAGCCCCACAATAGCAACTAATGAAAAACTGTTTTTT.

Many counts were recorded for this clonotype. The gene calls are TRBV12-3 or TRBV12-4 and TRBJ2-1; 7 bases agree with TRBD1. The CDR3 covers 12 residues. Losses at the gene ends were 5 bases for V and 15 bases for J; bases not matched to a gene: 10. Here the CDR3 reads CASSPRQGVGFF. Here the CDR3 DNA reads TGTGCCAGCAGTCCGCGACAGGGCGTAGGGTTCTTC.

The chain recombines TRBV7-2 with TRBJ1-1; 9 positions agree with TRBD1. This CDR3 region has 16 residues. From germline, CDR1 is SGHTA and CDR2 FQGNSA. With 1 base clipped from V and 1 base from J, the junction kept 4 bases outside the gene matches. CDR3 nucleotides: TGTGCCAGCAGCTTAGTGGGACAGGGACCGAACACTGAAGCTTTCTTT. Translating it yields CASSLVGQGPNTEAFF.

This clonotype was counted many times. The chain couples TRBV9 to TRBJ2-1; 7 bases match TRBD2. V lost 4 bases and J lost 3; bases outside the gene matches: 7. The germline V gene encodes CDR1 SGDLS and CDR2 YYNGEE. This CDR3 spans 15 amino acids. CDR3 coding DNA: TGTGCCAGCAGCCCACTGGGGGGGGACTACAATGAGCAGTTCTTC. Residues: CASSPLGGDYNEQFF.

As to this clonotype: A read error may account for a junction end that differs from germline. This chain connects TRBV19 to TRBJ2-3; D not certain. This CDR3 spans 15 amino acids. CDR1 and CDR2 from the germline V gene are LNHDA and SQIVND (reference sequence). CDR3 region: CASSIGARRSDTQNF. Here the CDR3 DNA reads TGTGCCAGTAGTATAGGAGCTAGAAGGTCAGATACGCAGAATTTT. The full variable domain, its missing parts supplied by reference TRBV19 and TRBJ2-3, is DGGITQSPKYLFRKEGQNVTLSCEQNLNHDAMYWYRQDPGQGLRLIYYSQIVNDFQKGDIAEGYSVSREKKESFPLTVTSAQKNPTAFYLCASSIGARRSDTQNFGPGTRLTVL.

Concerning this clonotype: One end of the junction fails to match germline, which may point to a read error. This rearrangement joins TRBV14 to TRBJ1-2; unclear D gene. CDR3 length: 13 amino acids. CDR1 is SGHDN and CDR2 is FVKESK in the germline V gene. CDR3: CAGSQALMRGYTF. DNA of the CDR3: TGTGCCGGCAGCCAAGCTCTAATGCGGGGCTACACCTTC.

There are a few counts of this clonotype. A read error may account for a junction end that differs from germline. This rearrangement joins TRBV3-1 to TRBJ1-1, with 8 bases aligning to TRBD1. CDR1 is LGHDT and CDR2 is YNNKEL in the germline V gene (reference sequence). The CDR3 totals 13 residues. The CDR3 region is CASSQATQGEVFF. CDR3 bases: TGTGCCAGCAGCCAAGCTACACAGGGGGAAGTTTTCTTT.

The chain has TRBV12-3 or TRBV12-4 and TRBJ1-2; 10 bases agree with TRBD1. The CDR3 runs to 16 residues. V trimming: 3 bases; J trimming: 2 bases; junction bases outside the gene matches: 6. The CDR3 loop reads CASSFGGTGANYGYTF. In DNA, the CDR3 is TGTGCCAGCAGTTTCGGCGGGACAGGGGCCAACTATGGCTACACCTTC.

As concerns this clonotype: This may be a read error: a much more frequent sequence differs by one nucleotide. V gene TRBV12-3 or TRBV12-4 combines with J gene TRBJ2-3; maybe TRBD1 (6 bases). This CDR3 is 13 amino acids long. The chain's CDR3 is CASSSGDTDAQYF. CDR3 nucleotide sequence: TGTGCCAGCAGTTCTGGGGACACAGATGCGCAGTATTTT.

This rearrangement joins TRBV5-6 to TRBJ2-2; D not resolved. The V gene's germline CDR1 is SGHDT and CDR2 YYEEEE. This CDR3 has 12 amino acids. V was shortened by 4 bases and J by 5 bases, with 6 bases between the two germline ends. This CDR3 is CASSHATGELFF. CDR3 DNA sequence: TGTGCCAGCAGCCATGCGACCGGGGAGCTGTTTTTT.

The chain couples TRBV7-8 to TRBJ2-1; D unclear. Per the germline V gene, CDR1 is SGHVS and CDR2 is FQNEAQ. The CDR3 has 18 amino acids. V was trimmed by 1 base and J by 1 base, leaving 17 bases between them. CDR3 bases: TGTGCCAGCAGCTTAGATCTCTATTCAAGTGGGTCCTACAATGAGCAGTTCTTC. Its translation: CASSLDLYSSGSYNEQFF.

This clonotype was picked up a small number of times. This may come from a read error, since a much larger clone is one base off. The rearrangement links TRBV20-1 to TRBJ2-7; tentative D call: TRBD2 (5 bases). Germline CDR1 DFQATT, CDR2 SNEGSKA (reference sequence). V lost 0 bases and J lost 7, with 22 bases in between. The CDR3 consists of 16 residues. CDR3 DNA: TGCAGTGCTAGAGAGGGTCGAGGGCTCTCCTACAATGAGCAGTACTTC. Its protein product is CSAREGRGLSYNEQYF.

The genes are TRBV11-2 and TRBJ2-1, with 12 bases identical to TRBD2. V lost 4 bases and J lost 4; bases outside the gene matches: 5. Germline CDR1 SGHAT, CDR2 FQNNGV. CDR3 length: 16 residues. The CDR3 sequence is CASSSGLAGRYNEQFF. The CDR3 coding sequence is TGTGCCAGCAGCTCCGGACTAGCGGGGAGGTACAATGAGCAGTTCTTC.

This clonotype was detected only a few times. This may be a read error, as it is one base from a much larger clone. The chain carries TRBV11-2 and TRBJ2-1, with D hard to call. The closer fit of TRBJ2-7 to the DNA end suggests the J call may be wrong. The CDR3 has 13 residues. Germline V CDR1 and CDR2: SGHAT, FQNNGV. The CDR3 loop reads CASSSDVYNEQYF. The DNA for the CDR3 is TGTGCCAGCAGCTCCGATGTTTACAATGAGCAGTACTTC.

The J gene is TRBJ2-4, the V gene TRBV20-1; 7 nucleotides agree with TRBD2. The J call is in doubt because the DNA end fits TRBJ2-7 better. CDR3 length equals 19 residues. CDR1 is DFQATT, CDR2 SNEGSKA, per germline (reference sequence). The CDR3 sequence: CSAIPDLADLTSGLYEQYF. The CDR3 DNA is TGCAGTGCCATCCCTGATCTAGCGGATCTAACTTCGGGCCTTTACGAGCAGTACTTC.

This clonotype was seen many times. V gene TRBV4-1 combines with J gene TRBJ2-3, with TRBD2 matching 7 bases. Germline V gene lookup returns CDR1 MGHRA and CDR2 YSYEKL. Trimming removed 1 base from V and 1 base from J; junction bases left unmatched: 2. The CDR3 sequence is 15 residues long. This CDR3 reads CASSQGTSRTDTQYF. In nucleotides, the CDR3 is TGCGCCAGCAGCCAAGGGACTAGTCGCACAGATACGCAGTATTTT.

The table lists this clonotype with a few counts. The chain carries TRBV7-8 and TRBJ2-3, with 15 bases fitting TRBD2. This CDR3 has 16 amino acids. With V trimmed by 4 bases and J by 5 bases, 4 bases remained unmatched. The germline V gene encodes CDR1 SGHVS and CDR2 FQNEAQ. CDR3 DNA: TGTGCCAGCAGCTCAAGGACTAGCGGGGGGGGAGATACGCAGTATTTT. Its protein product is CASSSRTSGGGDTQYF.

The rearrangement links TRBV12-3 or TRBV12-4 to TRBJ2-3, with unresolved D. V was trimmed by 3 bases and J by 11 bases, leaving 12 bases between them. The CDR3 has 12 amino acids. The CDR3 DNA is TGTGCCAGCAGTTTCAGCACAGATGTGCAGTATTTT. Encoded protein: CASSFSTDVQYF.

The CDR3 DNA follows: TGCAGTGCTTTAGGGACACCTATTACCTACGAGCAGTACTTC. It translates to CSALGTPITYEQYF. This chain joins TRBV20-1 and TRBJ2-4; possible D gene TRBD1, 6 bases. The J call is doubtful: the DNA matches TRBJ2-7 better. The CDR3 covers 14 residues. Per germline, CDR1 DFQATT and CDR2 SNEGSKA (reference sequence).

In its sample, this clonotype was seen many times. This chain joins TRBV6-2 or TRBV6-3 and TRBJ2-7; unclear D gene. The ends were cut back, 2 bases at V and 0 bases at J, with 5 bases in the middle. The CDR3 consists of 13 residues. Per germline, CDR1 MNHEY and CDR2 SVGEGT. The CDR3 loop is CASSYDASYEQYF. CDR3 in DNA: TGTGCCAGCAGTTACGACGCCTCCTACGAGCAGTACTTC.

Regarding this clonotype: A single base separates this from a much larger clone, so it may be a read error. This CDR3 is missing its conserved last phenylalanine or tryptophan, likely due to a read error. This sequence joins TRBV30 and TRBJ2-5; D unclear. CDR3 size: 13 residues. Germline CDR1 and CDR2: GTSNPN and SVGIG (reference sequence). The V end was cut by 0 bases, the J end by 0 bases, with 5 bases between. The CDR3 DNA reads TGTGCCTGGAGTGTTGGGTACCAAGAGACCCAGTACTCC. It encodes CAWSVGYQETQYS.

The table lists this clonotype with many counts. The genes are TRBV20-1 and TRBJ2-7; 10 bases align to TRBD1. CDR1 and CDR2 from the germline V gene are DFQATT and SNEGSKA (reference sequence). V lost 6 bases, J lost 0 bases, and 5 bases stayed unmatched. The CDR3 length is 14 residues. The CDR3 spells CSAMRDRGSYEQYF. Here the CDR3 DNA reads TGCAGTGCCATGAGGGACAGGGGCTCCTACGAGCAGTACTTC.

This clonotype was recorded many times. The chain combines TRBV15 with TRBJ2-7; D uncertain. This CDR3 comprises 14 residues. The V and J ends lost 0 bases and 4 bases respectively, with 10 bases between them. Germline V CDR1 and CDR2: LNHNV, YYDKDF (reference sequence). The CDR3, as DNA: TGTGCCACCAGCAGAGAGCGAGGACCGTACGAGCAGTACTTC. Its protein product is CATSRERGPYEQYF.

This clonotype appeared many times. The V and J genes are TRBV20-1 and TRBJ2-3, with D unclear. The V end was cut by 3 bases, the J end by 3 bases, with 13 bases between. CDR1 and CDR2 (germline): DFQATT, SNEGSKA (reference sequence). This CDR3 has 14 amino acids. The CDR3 bases are TGCAGTGCTAGGGTAGGGTTTGGAACAGATACGCAGTATTTT. It is translated as CSARVGFGTDTQYF.

The table lists this clonotype with many counts. The chain uses TRBV6-2 or TRBV6-3 and TRBJ2-1; TRBD2 is a possible D gene (6 bases). Germline-derived CDR1 and CDR2 are MNHEY and SVGEGT. Trimming pared 2 bases from V and 7 bases from J, leaving 15 bases between. The CDR3 spans 15 residues. CDR3 coding DNA: TGTGCCAGCAGTTACCCTAGCAGGGCGGGAAATGAGCAGTTCTTC. Protein: CASSYPSRAGNEQFF.

This clonotype was detected many times. The chain combines TRBV7-9 with TRBJ2-7; 9 positions agree with TRBD1. With V trimmed by 6 bases and J by 2 bases, 11 bases remained unmatched. The CDR3 runs 16 residues. Germline assignment: CDR1 SEHNR and CDR2 FQNEAQ (reference sequence). CDR3 loop: CASSSAPGQGPYEQYF. The CDR3, as DNA: TGTGCCAGCAGTTCCGCCCCGGGACAGGGTCCCTACGAGCAGTACTTC.

This clonotype was counted ten times or more. The chain has TRBV20-1 and TRBJ1-1; tentative D call: TRBD1 (6 bases). Germline lookup yields CDR1 DFQATT and CDR2 SNEGSKA (reference sequence). The CDR3 runs 13 residues. V was cut by 6 bases and J by 0 bases, with 11 bases left in between. The CDR3 loop is CSAPKGVNTEAFF. The DNA for the CDR3 is TGCAGTGCCCCGAAGGGGGTGAACACTGAAGCTTTCTTT.